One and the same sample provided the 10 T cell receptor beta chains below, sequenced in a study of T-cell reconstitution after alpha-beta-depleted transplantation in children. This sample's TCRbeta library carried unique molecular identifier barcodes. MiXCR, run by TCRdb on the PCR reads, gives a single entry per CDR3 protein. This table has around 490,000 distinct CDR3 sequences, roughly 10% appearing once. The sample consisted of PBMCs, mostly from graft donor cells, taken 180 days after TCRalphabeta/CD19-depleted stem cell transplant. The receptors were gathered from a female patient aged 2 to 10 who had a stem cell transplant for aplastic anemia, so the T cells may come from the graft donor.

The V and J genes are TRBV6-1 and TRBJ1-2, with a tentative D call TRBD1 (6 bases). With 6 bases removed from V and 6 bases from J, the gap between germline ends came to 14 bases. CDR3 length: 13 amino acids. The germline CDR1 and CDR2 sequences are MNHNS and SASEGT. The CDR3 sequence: CASRRPTGNGYTF. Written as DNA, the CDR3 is TGTGCCAGCAGACGCCCTACAGGGAATGGCTACACCTTC.

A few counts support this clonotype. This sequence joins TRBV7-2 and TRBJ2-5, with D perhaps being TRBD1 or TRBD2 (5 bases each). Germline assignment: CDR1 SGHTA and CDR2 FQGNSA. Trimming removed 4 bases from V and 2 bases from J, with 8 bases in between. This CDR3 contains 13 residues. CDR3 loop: CASSSGGQETQYF. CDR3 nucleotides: TGTGCCAGCAGCTCTGGGGGTCAAGAGACCCAGTACTTC.

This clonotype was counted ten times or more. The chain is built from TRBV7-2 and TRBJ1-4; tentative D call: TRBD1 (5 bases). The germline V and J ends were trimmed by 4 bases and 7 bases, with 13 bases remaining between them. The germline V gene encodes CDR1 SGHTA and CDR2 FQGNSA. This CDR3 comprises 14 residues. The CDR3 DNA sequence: TGTGCCAGCAGCTCTTGGGGCCTAGGTGAAAAACTGTTTTTT. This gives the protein CASSSWGLGEKLFF.

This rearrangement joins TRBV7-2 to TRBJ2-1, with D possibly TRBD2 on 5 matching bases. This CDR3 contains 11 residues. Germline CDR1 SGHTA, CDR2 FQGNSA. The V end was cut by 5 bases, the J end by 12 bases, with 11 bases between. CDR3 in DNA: TGTGCCAGCAGCCTTAGCGTAGTGCAGTTCTTC. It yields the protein CASSLSVVQFF.

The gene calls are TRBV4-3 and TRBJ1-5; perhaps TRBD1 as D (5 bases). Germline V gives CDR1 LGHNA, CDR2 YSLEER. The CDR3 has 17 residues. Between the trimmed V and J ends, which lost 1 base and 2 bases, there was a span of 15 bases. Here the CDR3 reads CASSQGGWDGRNQPQHF. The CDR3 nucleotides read TGCGCCAGCAGCCAAGGGGGTTGGGACGGACGCAATCAGCCCCAGCATTTT.

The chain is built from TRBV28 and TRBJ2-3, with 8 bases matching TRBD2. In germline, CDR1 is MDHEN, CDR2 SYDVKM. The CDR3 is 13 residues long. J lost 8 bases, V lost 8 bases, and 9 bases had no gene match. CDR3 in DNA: TGTGCCAGCGGATTACGGGAGGGGGGTACGCAGTATTTT. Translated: CASGLREGGTQYF. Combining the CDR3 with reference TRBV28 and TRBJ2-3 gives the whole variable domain DVKVTQSSRYLVKRTGEKVFLECVQDMDHENMFWYRQDPGLGLRLIYFSYDVKMKEKGDIPEGYSVSREKKERFSLILESASTNQTSMYLCASGLREGGTQYFGPGTRLTVL.

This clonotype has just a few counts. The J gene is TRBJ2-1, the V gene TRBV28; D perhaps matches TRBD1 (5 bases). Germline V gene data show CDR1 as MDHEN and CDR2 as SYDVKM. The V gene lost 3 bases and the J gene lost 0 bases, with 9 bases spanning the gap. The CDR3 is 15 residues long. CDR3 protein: CASSFPQGSYNEQFF. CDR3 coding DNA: TGTGCCAGCAGTTTCCCCCAGGGCTCCTACAATGAGCAGTTCTTC.

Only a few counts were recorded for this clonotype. The CDR3 DNA reads TGCGCCAGCAGCCAAGATCTAGACAACACCGGGGAGCTGTTTTTT. Amino acid sequence: CASSQDLDNTGELFF. The chain has TRBV4-3 and TRBJ2-2, with D uncertain. The V end was cut by 0 bases, the J end by 2 bases, with 7 bases between. Germline V gene lookup returns CDR1 LGHNA and CDR2 YSLEER. CDR3 length equals 15 residues.

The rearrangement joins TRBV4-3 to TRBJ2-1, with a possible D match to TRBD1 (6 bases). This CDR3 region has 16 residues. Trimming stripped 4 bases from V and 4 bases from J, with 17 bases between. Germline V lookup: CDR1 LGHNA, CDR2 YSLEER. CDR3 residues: CASSPIYRAFYNEQFF. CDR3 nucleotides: TGCGCCAGCAGCCCCATATACAGGGCCTTTTACAATGAGCAGTTCTTC.

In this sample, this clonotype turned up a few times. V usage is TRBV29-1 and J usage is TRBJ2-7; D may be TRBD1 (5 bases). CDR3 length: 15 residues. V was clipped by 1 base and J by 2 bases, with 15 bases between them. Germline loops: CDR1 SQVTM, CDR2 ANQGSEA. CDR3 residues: CSVEGWQGGTYEQYV. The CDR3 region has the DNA TGCAGCGTTGAAGGCTGGCAGGGTGGGACCTACGAGCAGTACGTC.